A selection of T cell receptor beta chains follows, all from one sample in a study of Ad26.COV2.S vaccination and SARS-CoV-2 variants. Measured with immunoSEQ multiplex PCR; TCRdb has only the in-frame clones, and not every one. The repertoire includes tens of thousands of clones, approximately 77% of them detected once, and approximately 15% sits in the top ten. The source material was peripheral blood, sampled after recovery from COVID-19. The receptors here all came from a human donor who had recovered from COVID-19. Both conserved end residues are part of each CDR3. The D gene is left open where the match is weak. Only part of the rows carry a size: once, few, many, or a class if the clone is expanded.

>TRBD1|TRBJ2-7|TRBV5-4|.
TGTGCCAGCAGCGCGGGCGGGACAGGGTCGACCGAGCAGTACTTC
CASSAGGTGSTEQYF
>.|TRBJ1-1|TRBV6-5|.
TGTGCCAGCAGCCTAACCTTGAACACTGAAGCTTTCTTT
CASSLTLNTEAFF
>.|TRBJ1-1|TRBV7-2|.
TGTGCCAGCAGCCCAAAGCGGGGGGTTGAAGCTTTCTTT
CASSPKRGVEAFF
>.|TRBJ2-1|TRBV19|.
TGTGCCAGTAGTAACGGCCGGCCAGGCTTCAATGAGCAGTTCTTC
CASSNGRPGFNEQFF
>.|TRBJ2-2|TRBV5-1|.
TGCGCCAGCAGCTTGGTAACTAGTAGGACCGGGGAGCTGTTTTTT
CASSLVTSRTGELFF
>.|TRBJ2-5|TRBV29-1|.
TGCAGCGCTCAGACCGGCCGGGAGACCCAGTACTTC
CSAQTGRETQYF
>.|TRBJ1-2|TRBV25-1|.
TGTGCCAGCAGCACAGACAACTATGGCTACACCTTC
CASSTDNYGYTF
>.|TRBJ1-2|TRBV29-1|.
TGCAGCGTTGAAGATAGGCGTGACTATGGCTACACCTTC
CSVEDRRDYGYTF
>TRBD2|TRBJ2-1|TRBV4-2|few
TGTGCCAGCAGCCAAGATGGACTAGCGGGAGGTGAGCAGTTCTTC
CASSQDGLAGGEQFF
>.|TRBJ2-7|TRBV5-4|.
TGTGCCAGCAGCCTGGACTACGAGCAGTACTTC
CASSLDYEQYF
>.|TRBJ1-5|TRBV19|.
TGTGCCAGTACTGGGACAACACGTAATCAGCCCCAGCATTTT
CASTGTTRNQPQHF
>TRBD1|TRBJ1-2|TRBV11-2|.
TGTGCCAGCAGCTCGAGGGGGCGCGACTATGGCTACACCTTC
CASSSRGRDYGYTF
>TRBD1|TRBJ1-1|TRBV19|.
TGTGCCAGTAGTCCTGACCCAGGGGGCTATACTGAAGCTTTCTTT
CASSPDPGGYTEAFF
>TRBD1|TRBJ2-7|TRBV7-9|.
TGTGCCAGCAGCTCCGGGACAGTGGTCCGCTACGAGCAGTACTTC
CASSSGTVVRYEQYF
>TRBD1|TRBJ2-5|TRBV10-3|few
TGTGCCATCGGAGAGATGACAGGGCGTGGGGCAAGAGAGGCCCAGTACTTC
CAIGEMTGRGAREAQYF
>TRBD2|TRBJ2-5|TRBV5-1|.
TGCGCCAGTAGCCTTCTGGGAGGGAGCGGGGAGACCCAGTACTTC
CASSLLGGSGETQYF
>.|TRBJ2-1|TRBV6-5|.
TGTGCCAGCAGAATCAATGGGGGCGGGTACAATGAGCAGTTCTTC
CASRINGGGYNEQFF
>TRBD1|TRBJ2-4|TRBV28|.
TGTGCCAGCAGAGGACAGGGGGCGTTTAAAAACATTCAGTACTTC
CASRGQGAFKNIQYF
>.|TRBJ2-1|TRBV28|.
TGTGCCAGCAGTTTGTACAGGGCGGGCAATGAGCAGTTCTTC
CASSLYRAGNEQFF
>TRBD2|TRBJ2-7|TRBV5-1|.
TGCGCCAGCAGTCCACTAGCGGCGGCCCTCTACGAGCAGTACTTC
CASSPLAAALYEQYF